The 5 T cell receptor beta chains given below trace back to one sample, sequenced in a study of cytomegalovirus exposure and HLA in healthy donors. 60 Vbeta and 13 Jbeta primers were used in PCR. Repertoires were generated with immunoSEQ multiplex PCR, while TCRdb's copy carries only in-frame clones and drops some. Found here are 100,000 to 150,000 clones, over 60% of them singletons; the top ten hold 1.2%. Material: PBMCs. Receptors were obtained from a female donor in good health and CMV-seronegative.

The CDR3 loop reads CASRGGGGIHEQYF. The CDR3 DNA reads TGTGCCAGCAGAGGGGGCGGGGGGATCCACGAGCAGTACTTC. The chain is built from TRBV2 and TRBJ2-7; D is perhaps TRBD2 (8 bases). CDR1 is SNHLY and CDR2 is FYNNEI in the germline V gene. The V end lost 6 bases, the J end lost 5 bases, and 17 bases lay between the germline ends. There are 14 residues in the CDR3. The full variable domain, completed using reference TRBV2 and TRBJ2-7, is EPEVTQTPSHQVTQMGQEVILRCVPISNHLYFYWYRQILGQKVEFLVSFYNNEISEKSEIFDDQFSVERPDGSNFTLKIRSTKLEDSAMYFCASRGGGGIHEQYFGPGTRLTVT.

This chain connects TRBV11-2 to TRBJ1-3; tentative D call: TRBD1 (6 bases). CDR1 SGHAT and CDR2 FQNNGV come from the germline V gene. The CDR3 runs to 16 residues. With 2 bases removed from V and 1 base from J, the gap between germline ends came to 12 bases. In nucleotides, the CDR3 is TGTGCCAGCAGCTTACAACAGGGTCCGTCTGGAAACACCATATATTTT. Residues: CASSLQQGPSGNTIYF.

V gene TRBV10-1 combines with J gene TRBJ1-4; 8 nucleotides line up with TRBD1. Germline trimming cut 6 bases from V and 7 bases from J; bases unmatched to any gene: 4. The length of the CDR3 is 13 residues. Germline V gene data show CDR1 as WNHNN and CDR2 as SYGVQD (reference sequence). The chain's CDR3 is CASRGDRTEKLFF. For the CDR3, the DNA is TGCGCCAGCAGGGGGGACAGGACTGAAAAACTGTTTTTT.

The rearrangement links TRBV7-2 to TRBJ2-1; D might be TRBD1 (5 bases). Trimming left V 5 bases short and J 7 bases short, with 12 bases between. This CDR3 contains 13 residues. From germline, CDR1 is SGHTA and CDR2 FQGNSA. The CDR3 region has the DNA TGTGCCAGCAGCGCCAGGGTGCGGAATGAGCAGTTCTTC. Its protein is CASSARVRNEQFF.

This chain uses TRBV11-1 with TRBJ2-1; 8 positions match TRBD2. The junction had 6 bases not matched to a gene; V was cut back by 1 base and J by 4 bases. Germline-derived CDR1 and CDR2 are SGHAT and FQDESV (reference sequence). This CDR3 region has 16 residues. The CDR3: CASSLVIGGGYNEQFF. CDR3 coding DNA: TGTGCCAGCAGCTTAGTAATCGGCGGGGGGTACAATGAGCAGTTCTTC.